This T cell receptor beta chain was identified during a study of T cell responses to AZD1222 COVID-19 vaccine. The method was immunoSEQ multiplex PCR; TCRdb's version includes in-frame clones alone and lacks a portion of them. The data show 120,000 or so clones, with 70% to 90% seen just once and 8.5% to 12% held by the top ten. This CDR3 region has 15 residues. Germline trimming cut 2 bases from V and 8 bases from J; bases unmatched to any gene: 7. The V gene's germline CDR1 is GTSNPN and CDR2 SVGIG (reference sequence). The chain joins TRBV30 to TRBJ1-6; TRBD1 aligns across 9 bases. The source is an adult in good health. The material sequenced was peripheral blood, taken on day 0 of AZD1222 vaccination. This CDR3 is CAWSRTGTGYSPLHF. For the CDR3, the DNA is TGTGCCTGGAGTCGAACCGGGACAGGGTATTCACCCCTCCACTTT.